This TCR beta chain is drawn from a study of tumor and adjacent non-tumor tissue in lung cancer. About the study: Aged about 30 to 76 years, patients included roughly 10 men and 4 or 5 women with stage I to III disease. Study results and caveats: Top 100 clones took a larger repertoire share in normal lung.

Three rounds of nested PCR, following a modified ARM-PCR protocol, produced the TCRbeta library. TCRdb fed the multiplex PCR reads into MiXCR, producing one record per CDR3 protein. The table lists fewer than 130,000 distinct CDR3 sequences, roughly 84% of them singletons, with approximately 22% in the top ten. The V gene's germline CDR1 is SQVTM and CDR2 ANQGSEA. The CDR3 has 17 amino acids. No cell sorting was done before RNA was extracted from the tissue. The table lists this clonotype with a few counts. As yet, its antigen is unknown. The germline gene is not matched at one end of the junction; a read error may be the cause.

The sequenced sample was lung tumor tissue. The chain carries TRBV29-1 and TRBJ1-2, with D possibly TRBD1 on 5 matching bases. This sequence was found in a man aged 70 or older with non-small cell lung cancer. The CDR3 spells CSVEEYDQGHTNYGYTF. CDR3 DNA: TGCAGCGTTGAGGAGTACGATCAGGGCCATACTAACTATGGATACACCTTC. Complete variable domain (other parts from reference TRBV29-1 and TRBJ1-2): SAVISQKPSRDICQRGTSLTIQCQVDSQVTMMFWYRQQPGQSLTLIATANQGSEATYESGFVIDKFPISRPNLTFSTLTVSNMSPEDSSIYLCSVEEYDQGHTNYGYTFGSGTRLTVV.